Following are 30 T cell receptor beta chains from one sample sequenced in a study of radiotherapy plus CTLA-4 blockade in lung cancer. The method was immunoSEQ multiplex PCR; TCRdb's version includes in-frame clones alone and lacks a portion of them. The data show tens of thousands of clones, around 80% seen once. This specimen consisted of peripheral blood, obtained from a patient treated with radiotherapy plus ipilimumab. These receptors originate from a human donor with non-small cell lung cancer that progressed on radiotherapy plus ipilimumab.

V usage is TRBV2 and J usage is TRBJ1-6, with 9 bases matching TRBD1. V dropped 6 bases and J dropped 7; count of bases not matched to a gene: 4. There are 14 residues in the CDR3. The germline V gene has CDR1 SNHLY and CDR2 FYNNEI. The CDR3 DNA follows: TGTGCCAGCAGCCGGGACAGGGCCAATTCACCCCTCCACTTT. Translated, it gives CASSRDRANSPLHF.

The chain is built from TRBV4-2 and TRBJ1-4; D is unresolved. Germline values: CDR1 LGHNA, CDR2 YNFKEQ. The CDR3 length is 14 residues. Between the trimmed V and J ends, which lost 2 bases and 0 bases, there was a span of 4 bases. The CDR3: CASSQFTTNEKLFF. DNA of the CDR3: TGTGCCAGCAGCCAATTCACAACTAATGAAAAACTGTTTTTT.

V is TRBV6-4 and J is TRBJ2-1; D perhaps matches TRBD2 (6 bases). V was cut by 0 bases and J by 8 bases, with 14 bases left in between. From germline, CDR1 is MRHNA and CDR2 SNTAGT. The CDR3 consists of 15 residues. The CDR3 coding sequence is TGTGCCAGCAGTGACTCGATTGTGGGAGGCCATGAGCAGTTCTTC. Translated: CASSDSIVGGHEQFF.

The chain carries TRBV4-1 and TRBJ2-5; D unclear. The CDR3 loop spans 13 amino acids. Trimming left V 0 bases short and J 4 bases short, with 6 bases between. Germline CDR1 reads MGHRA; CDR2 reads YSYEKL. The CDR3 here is CASSQETGETQYF. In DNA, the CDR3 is TGCGCCAGCAGCCAAGAAACCGGAGAGACCCAGTACTTC.

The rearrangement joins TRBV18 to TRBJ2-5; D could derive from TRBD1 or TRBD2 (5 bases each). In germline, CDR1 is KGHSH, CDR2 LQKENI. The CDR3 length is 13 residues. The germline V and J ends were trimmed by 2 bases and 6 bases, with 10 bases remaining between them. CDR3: CASSPAGAKTQYF. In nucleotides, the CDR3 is TGTGCCAGCTCACCAGCCGGGGCGAAGACCCAGTACTTC.

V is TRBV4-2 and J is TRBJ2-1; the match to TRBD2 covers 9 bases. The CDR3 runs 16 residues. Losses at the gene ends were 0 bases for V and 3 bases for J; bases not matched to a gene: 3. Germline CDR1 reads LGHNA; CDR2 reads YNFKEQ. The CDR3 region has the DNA TGTGCCAGCAGCCAAGATGAGCGGGAGGTCTACAATGAGCAGTTCTTC. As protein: CASSQDEREVYNEQFF.

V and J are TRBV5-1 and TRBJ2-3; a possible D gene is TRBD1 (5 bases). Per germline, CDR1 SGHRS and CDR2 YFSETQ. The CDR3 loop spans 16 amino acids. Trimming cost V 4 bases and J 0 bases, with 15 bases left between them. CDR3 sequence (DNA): TGCGCCAGCAGCGTCCGAGACAGACGTAGCACAGATACGCAGTATTTT. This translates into CASSVRDRRSTDTQYF.

The chain's CDR3 is CASRPGLALRGQFF. The CDR3 nucleotides read TGTGCCAGCAGACCGGGACTAGCCCTTCGGGGGCAGTTCTTC. V usage is TRBV6-1 and J usage is TRBJ2-1; 9 nucleotides match TRBD2. The V gene end was trimmed by 6 bases and the J gene end by 12 bases; junction bases not matched to a gene: 12. The germline V gene has CDR1 MNHNS and CDR2 SASEGT. CDR3 size: 14 residues.

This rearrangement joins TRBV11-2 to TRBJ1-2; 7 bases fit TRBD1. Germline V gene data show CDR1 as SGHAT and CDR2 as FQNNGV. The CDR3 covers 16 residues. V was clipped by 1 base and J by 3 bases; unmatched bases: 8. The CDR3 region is CASSLGQGVLHYGYTF. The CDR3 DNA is TGTGCCAGCAGCTTAGGTCAGGGGGTCTTACACTATGGCTACACCTTC.

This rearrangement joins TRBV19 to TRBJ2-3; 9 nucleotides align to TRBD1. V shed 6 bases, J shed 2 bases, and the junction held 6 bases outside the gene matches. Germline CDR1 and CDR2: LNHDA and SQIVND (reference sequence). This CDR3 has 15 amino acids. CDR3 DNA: TGTGCCAGTAGAAAAACAGGGGGCCTCACAGATACGCAGTATTTT. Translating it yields CASRKTGGLTDTQYF.

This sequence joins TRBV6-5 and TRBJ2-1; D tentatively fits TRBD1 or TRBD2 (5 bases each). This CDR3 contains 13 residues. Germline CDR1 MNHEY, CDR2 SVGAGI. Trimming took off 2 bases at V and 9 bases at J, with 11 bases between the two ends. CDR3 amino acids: CASSYLGVPEQFF. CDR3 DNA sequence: TGTGCCAGCAGTTACCTGGGGGTTCCTGAGCAGTTCTTC.

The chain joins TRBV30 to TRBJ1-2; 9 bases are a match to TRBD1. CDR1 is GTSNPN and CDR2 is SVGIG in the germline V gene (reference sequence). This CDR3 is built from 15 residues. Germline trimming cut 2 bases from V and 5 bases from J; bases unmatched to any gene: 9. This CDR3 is CAWSPSGTGIYGYTF. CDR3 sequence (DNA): TGTGCCTGGAGTCCCTCCGGGACAGGGATATATGGCTACACCTTC.

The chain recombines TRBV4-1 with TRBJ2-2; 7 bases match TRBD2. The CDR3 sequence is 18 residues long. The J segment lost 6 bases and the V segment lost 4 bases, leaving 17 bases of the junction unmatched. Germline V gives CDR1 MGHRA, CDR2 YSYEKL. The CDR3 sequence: CASSPLYGAGSGSGELFF. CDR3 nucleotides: TGCGCCAGCAGCCCCCTGTATGGAGCGGGGTCAGGCTCCGGGGAGCTGTTTTTT.

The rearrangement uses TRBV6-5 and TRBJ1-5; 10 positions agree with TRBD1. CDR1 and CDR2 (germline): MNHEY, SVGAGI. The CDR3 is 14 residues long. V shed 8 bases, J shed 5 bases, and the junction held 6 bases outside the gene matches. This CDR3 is CASQWDRGDQPQHF. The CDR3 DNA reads TGTGCCAGCCAGTGGGACAGGGGAGATCAGCCCCAGCATTTT.

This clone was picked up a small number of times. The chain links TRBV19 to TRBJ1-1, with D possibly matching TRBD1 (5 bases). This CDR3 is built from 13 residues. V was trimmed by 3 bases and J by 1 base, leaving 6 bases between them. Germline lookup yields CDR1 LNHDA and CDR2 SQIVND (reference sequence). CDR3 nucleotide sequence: TGTGCCAGTAGTATTGGGGGGAACACTGAAGCTTTCTTT. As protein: CASSIGGNTEAFF.

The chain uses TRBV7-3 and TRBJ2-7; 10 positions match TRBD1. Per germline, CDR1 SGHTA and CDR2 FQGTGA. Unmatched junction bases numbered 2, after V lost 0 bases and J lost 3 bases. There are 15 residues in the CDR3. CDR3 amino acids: CASSLTGTGVYEQYV. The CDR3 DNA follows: TGTGCCAGCAGCTTAACTGGGACAGGGGTCTACGAGCAGTACGTC.

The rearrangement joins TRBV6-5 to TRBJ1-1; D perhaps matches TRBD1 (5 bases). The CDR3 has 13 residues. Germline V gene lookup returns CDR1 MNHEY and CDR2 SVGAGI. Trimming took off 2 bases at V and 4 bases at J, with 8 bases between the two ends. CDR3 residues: CASSYARGTEAFF. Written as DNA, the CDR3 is TGTGCCAGCAGTTACGCAAGGGGCACTGAAGCTTTCTTT.

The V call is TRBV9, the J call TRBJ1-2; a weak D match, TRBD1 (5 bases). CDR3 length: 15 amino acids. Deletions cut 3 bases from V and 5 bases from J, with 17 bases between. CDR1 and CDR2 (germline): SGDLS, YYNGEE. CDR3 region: CASSGAPGFYYGYTF. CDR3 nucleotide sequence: TGTGCCAGCAGCGGGGCCCCAGGGTTCTATTATGGCTACACCTTC.

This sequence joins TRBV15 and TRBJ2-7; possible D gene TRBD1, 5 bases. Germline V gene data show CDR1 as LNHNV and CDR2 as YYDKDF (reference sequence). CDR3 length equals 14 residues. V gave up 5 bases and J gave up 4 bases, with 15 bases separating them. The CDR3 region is CATSERQAGYEQYF. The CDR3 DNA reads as TGTGCCACCAGCGAGAGACAAGCAGGGTACGAGCAGTACTTC.

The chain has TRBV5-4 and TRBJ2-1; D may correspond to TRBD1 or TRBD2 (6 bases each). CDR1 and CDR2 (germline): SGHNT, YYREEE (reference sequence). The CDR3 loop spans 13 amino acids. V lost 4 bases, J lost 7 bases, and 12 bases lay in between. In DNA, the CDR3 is TGTGCCAGCAGCCATAAAGGGGGGAATGAGCAGTTCTTC. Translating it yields CASSHKGGNEQFF.

CDR3 DNA: TGTGCCAGCAGCCGAATGAGTTACGAGCAGTACTTC. It is translated as CASSRMSYEQYF. This chain joins TRBV11-2 and TRBJ2-7; no clear D. The CDR3 loop spans 12 amino acids. Trimming took off 5 bases at V and 4 bases at J, with 9 bases between the two ends. Germline assignment: CDR1 SGHAT and CDR2 FQNNGV.

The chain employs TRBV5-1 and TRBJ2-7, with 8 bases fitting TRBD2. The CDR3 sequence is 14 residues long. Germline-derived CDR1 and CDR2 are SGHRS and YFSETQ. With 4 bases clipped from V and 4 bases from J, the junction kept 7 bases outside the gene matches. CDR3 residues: CASSRGGPQYEQYF. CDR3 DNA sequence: TGCGCCAGCAGCCGGGGGGGCCCACAATACGAGCAGTACTTC. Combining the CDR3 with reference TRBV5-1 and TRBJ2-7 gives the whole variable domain KAGVTQTPRYLIKTRGQQVTLSCSPISGHRSVSWYQQTPGQGLQFLFEYFSETQRNKGNFPGRFSGRQFSNSRSEMNVSTLELGDSALYLCASSRGGPQYEQYFGPGTRLTVT.

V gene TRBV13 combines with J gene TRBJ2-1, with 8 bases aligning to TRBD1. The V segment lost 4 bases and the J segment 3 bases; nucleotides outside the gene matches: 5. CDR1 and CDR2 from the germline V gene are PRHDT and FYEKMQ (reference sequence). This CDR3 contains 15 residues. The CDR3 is CASSSTGQGYNEQFF. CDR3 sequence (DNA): TGTGCCAGCAGCTCCACTGGACAGGGCTACAATGAGCAGTTCTTC.

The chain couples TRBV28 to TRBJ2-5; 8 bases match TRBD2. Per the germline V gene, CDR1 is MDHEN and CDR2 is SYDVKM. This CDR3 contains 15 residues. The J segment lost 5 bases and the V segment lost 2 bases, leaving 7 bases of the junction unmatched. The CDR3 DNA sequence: TGTGCCAGCAGTTTACAGGTCCGACTAGCGGAGACCCAGTACTTC. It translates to CASSLQVRLAETQYF.

CDR3 sequence: CASSVGGLAAGELFF. The DNA of the CDR3 is TGTGCCAGCAGCGTAGGAGGACTAGCGGCCGGGGAGCTGTTTTTT. The rearrangement uses TRBV9 and TRBJ2-2; 10 positions match TRBD2. The CDR3 is 15 amino acids. Germline CDR1 is SGDLS and CDR2 is YYNGEE. V shed 0 bases and J 6 bases; nucleotides not matched to a gene: 2.

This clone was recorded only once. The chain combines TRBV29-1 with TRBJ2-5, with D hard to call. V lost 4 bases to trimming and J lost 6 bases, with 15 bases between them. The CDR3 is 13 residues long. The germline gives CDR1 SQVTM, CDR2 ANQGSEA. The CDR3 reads CSVVWAPAKTQYF. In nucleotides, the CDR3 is TGCAGCGTTGTGTGGGCCCCAGCAAAGACCCAGTACTTC. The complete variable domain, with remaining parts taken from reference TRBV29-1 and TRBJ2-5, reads SAVISQKPSRDICQRGTSLTIQCQVDSQVTMMFWYRQQPGQSLTLIATANQGSEATYESGFVIDKFPISRPNLTFSTLTVSNMSPEDSSIYLCSVVWAPAKTQYFGPGTRLLVL.

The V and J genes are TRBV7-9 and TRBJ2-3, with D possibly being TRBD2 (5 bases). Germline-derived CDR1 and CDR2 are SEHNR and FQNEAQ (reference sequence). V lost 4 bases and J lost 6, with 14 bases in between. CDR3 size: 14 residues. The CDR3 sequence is CASSSLGLFDTQYF. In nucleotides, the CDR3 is TGTGCCAGCAGCTCCTTAGGACTTTTCGATACGCAGTATTTT. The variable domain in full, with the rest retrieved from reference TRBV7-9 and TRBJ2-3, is DTGVSQNPRHKITKRGQNVTFRCDPISEHNRLYWYRQTLGQGPEFLTYFQNEAQLEKSRLLSDRFSAERPKGSFSTLEIQRTEQGDSAMYLCASSSLGLFDTQYFGPGTRLTVL.

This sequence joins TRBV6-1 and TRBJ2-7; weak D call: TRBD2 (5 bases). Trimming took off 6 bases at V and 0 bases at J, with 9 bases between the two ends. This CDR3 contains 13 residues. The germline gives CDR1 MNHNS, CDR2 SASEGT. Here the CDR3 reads CASRNRDSYEQYV. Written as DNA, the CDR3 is TGTGCCAGCAGGAACCGGGACTCCTACGAGCAGTACGTC.

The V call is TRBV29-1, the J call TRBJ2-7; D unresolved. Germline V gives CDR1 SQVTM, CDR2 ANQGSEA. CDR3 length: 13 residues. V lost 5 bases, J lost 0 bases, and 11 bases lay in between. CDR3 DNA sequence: TGCAGCGTTCGGTTCAGGAGCTCCTACGAGCAGTACTTC. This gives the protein CSVRFRSSYEQYF.

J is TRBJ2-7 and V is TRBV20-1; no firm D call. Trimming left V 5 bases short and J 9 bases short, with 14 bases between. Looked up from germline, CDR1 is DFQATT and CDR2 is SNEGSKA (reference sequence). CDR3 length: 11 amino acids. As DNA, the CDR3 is TGCAGTGCTGACCGAGACTTGGTGCAGTACGTC. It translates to CSADRDLVQYV.